This TCR beta chain was obtained from a study of T cells in localized non-small cell lung cancer. The CDR3 runs 14 residues. Deletions cut 7 bases from V and 5 bases from J, with 15 bases between. The germline CDR1 and CDR2 sequences are LNHDA and SQIVND (reference sequence). A remark on this clone: Its specificity is unknown.

Profiled with immunoSEQ multiplex PCR; TCRdb holds only in-frame clones, not every one. Of 75,000 to 80,000 clones listed, 80% are singletons. Study findings and constraints: Uninvolved adjacent lung showed the highest T cell clonality, exceeding tumor.

This receptor was taken from a female donor over 55 with stage I lung adenocarcinoma. V usage is TRBV19 and J usage is TRBJ1-5; D remains unclear. Source: peripheral blood, taken before any cancer treatment. The CDR3 region is CASTVGKGYQPQHF. In nucleotides, the CDR3 is TGTGCCAGTACCGTGGGAAAGGGATATCAGCCCCAGCATTTT.